This T cell receptor beta chain was captured by sequencing in a study of radiation and T cells in renal cell carcinoma. In the case of this clone: Its target is not known.

Study findings and constraints: In blood, top tumor clones expanded by 2 weeks, shrinking by 4.

Described time point: baseline pretreatment blood. Documented treatment: 15 Gy SBRT to primary tumor, nephrectomy 4 weeks later. The CDR3 covers 14 residues. CDR1 and CDR2 from the germline V gene are MNHEY and SVGAGI. The V gene lost 10 bases and the J gene lost 0 bases, with 13 bases spanning the gap. The data were produced by immunoSEQ multiplex PCR, yet TCRdb's version contains in-frame clones alone and is incomplete. Here the sample spans under 25,000 clones, roughly 80% being singletons. The rearrangement uses TRBV6-5 and TRBJ1-3, with D maybe TRBD1 (6 bases). Source: blood, taken from a patient whose treatment included radiotherapy and nephrectomy. This receptor was obtained from a man in his sixties with renal cell carcinoma. The CDR3 DNA follows: TGTGCCACGAAGGACAGCCTCTCTGGAAACACCATATATTTT. Encoded protein: CATKDSLSGNTIYF.